This TCR beta chain was observed in a study of T cells after somatic rescue of genetic block. Repertoires were generated with immunoSEQ multiplex PCR, while TCRdb's copy carries only in-frame clones and drops some. The table has roughly 71,000 clones, more than 75% seen once; the top ten hold 2.5% to 3%. V lost 2 bases, J lost 4 bases, and 10 bases stayed unmatched. In germline, CDR1 is SGHAT, CDR2 FQNNGV. This CDR3 is built from 18 residues. The origin of this receptor is a man aged 25-45 years. The source material was peripheral blood mononuclear cells (PBMCs). V gene TRBV11-2 combines with J gene TRBJ2-2, with 10 positions matching TRBD1. CDR3 in DNA: TGTGCCAGCAGCTTAAGGGGACAGGGGTTTCAGCGCACCGGGGAGCTGTTTTTT. It is translated as CASSLRGQGFQRTGELFF.